The sequence of this T cell receptor (beta chain) was determined in a study of T cells after yellow fever vaccination. Study-level background: Preparation used SMART-Seq v4 Ultra Low Input for the low-cell-number fractions. General observations from the study: Although the secondary response was weaker, it peaked faster, at day 5 versus 15. Most primary-vaccination clones recurred post-booster (around 95% CD4, over 70% CD8).

CDR3 size: 13 residues. V lost 1 base and J 5 bases, leaving 9 bases between the germline ends. This clonotype was observed many times. Its specificity is unknown. The 5'RACE template-switching step produced TCR cDNA and added a universal primer site and UMIs. TCRdb ran MiXCR on the 5' RACE reads and lists one entry per CDR3 protein. The table includes around 140,000 distinct CDR3 sequences, just over 6.5% detected once. The rearrangement uses TRBV12-3 or TRBV12-4 and TRBJ2-7; no reliable D call. The input for sequencing was CD4+ T cells sorted from PBMCs, taken 10 days after the yellow fever booster vaccination. The clonotype originates from a man aged 25 to 40 who received the YFV17D yellow fever vaccine. The DNA of the CDR3 is TGTGCCAGCAGTTTAGTTCTTACGCACGAGCAGTACTTC. This gives the protein CASSLVLTHEQYF.